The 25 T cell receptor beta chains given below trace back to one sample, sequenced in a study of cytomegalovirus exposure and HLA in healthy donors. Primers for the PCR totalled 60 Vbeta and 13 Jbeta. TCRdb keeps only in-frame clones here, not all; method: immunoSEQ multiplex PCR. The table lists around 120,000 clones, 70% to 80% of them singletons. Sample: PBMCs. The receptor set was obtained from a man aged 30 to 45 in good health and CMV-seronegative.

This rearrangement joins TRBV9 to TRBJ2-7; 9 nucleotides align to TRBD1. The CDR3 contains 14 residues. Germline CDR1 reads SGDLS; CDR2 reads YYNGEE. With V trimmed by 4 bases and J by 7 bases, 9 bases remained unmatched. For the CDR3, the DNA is TGTGCCAGCAGCATTGGGACAGGGACAGGAGAGCAGTACTTC. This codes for CASSIGTGTGEQYF.

CDR3 nucleotides: TGCAGCGTAGACAGGGGTAACACCGGGGAGCTGTTTTTT. Translating gives CSVDRGNTGELFF. The rearrangement links TRBV29-1 to TRBJ2-2, with 8 bases identical to TRBD1. Trimming removed 6 bases from V and 2 bases from J; junction bases left unmatched: 2. The germline V gene encodes CDR1 SQVTM and CDR2 ANQGSEA. The CDR3 length is 13 residues.

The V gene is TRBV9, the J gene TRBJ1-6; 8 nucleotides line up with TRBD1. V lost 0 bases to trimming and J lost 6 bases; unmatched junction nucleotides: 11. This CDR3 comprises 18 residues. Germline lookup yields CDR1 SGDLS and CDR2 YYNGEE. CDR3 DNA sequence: TGTGCCAGCAGCGTAGCCCAAGCCGGCCAGGGGGCTAATTCACCCCTCCACTTT. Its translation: CASSVAQAGQGANSPLHF.

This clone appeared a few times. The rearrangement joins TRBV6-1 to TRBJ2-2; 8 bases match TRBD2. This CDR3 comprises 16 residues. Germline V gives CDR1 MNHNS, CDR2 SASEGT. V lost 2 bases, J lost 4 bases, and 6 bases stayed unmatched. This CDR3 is CASSERRRGATGELFF. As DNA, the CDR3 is TGTGCCAGCAGTGAACGGCGGCGGGGGGCCACCGGGGAGCTGTTTTTT.

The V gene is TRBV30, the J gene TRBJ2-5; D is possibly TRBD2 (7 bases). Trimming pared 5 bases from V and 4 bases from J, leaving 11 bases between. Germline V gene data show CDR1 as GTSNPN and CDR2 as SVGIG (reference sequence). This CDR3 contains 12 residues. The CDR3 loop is CAWVRGGETQYF. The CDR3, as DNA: TGTGCCTGGGTTAGGGGGGGAGAGACCCAGTACTTC.

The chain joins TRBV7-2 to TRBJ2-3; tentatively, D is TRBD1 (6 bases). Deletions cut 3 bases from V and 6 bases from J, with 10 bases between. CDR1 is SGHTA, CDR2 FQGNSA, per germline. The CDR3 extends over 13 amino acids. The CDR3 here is CASSFAQGDTQYF. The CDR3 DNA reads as TGTGCCAGCAGCTTCGCTCAGGGGGATACGCAGTATTTT.

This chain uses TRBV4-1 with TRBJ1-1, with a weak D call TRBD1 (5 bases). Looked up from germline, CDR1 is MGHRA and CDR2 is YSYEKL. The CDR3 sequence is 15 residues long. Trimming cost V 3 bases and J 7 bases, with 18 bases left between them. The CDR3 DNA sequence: TGCGCCAGCAGCCAGTGGGGCGGGATAGGGGATGAAGCTTTCTTT. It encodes CASSQWGGIGDEAFF.

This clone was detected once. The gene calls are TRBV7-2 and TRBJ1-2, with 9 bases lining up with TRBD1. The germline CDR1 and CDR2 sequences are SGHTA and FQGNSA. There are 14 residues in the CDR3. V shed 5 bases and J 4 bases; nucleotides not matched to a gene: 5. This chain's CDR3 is CASSPGTGPYGYTF. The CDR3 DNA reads TGTGCCAGCAGCCCTGGGACAGGGCCCTATGGCTACACCTTC.

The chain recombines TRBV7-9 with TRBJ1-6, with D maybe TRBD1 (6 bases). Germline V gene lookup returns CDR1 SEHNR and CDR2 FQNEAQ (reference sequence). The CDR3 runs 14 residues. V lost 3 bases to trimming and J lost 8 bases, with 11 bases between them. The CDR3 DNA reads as TGTGCCAGCAGCTTGCGGGGGGCCGATTCACCCCTCCACTTT. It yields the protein CASSLRGADSPLHF.

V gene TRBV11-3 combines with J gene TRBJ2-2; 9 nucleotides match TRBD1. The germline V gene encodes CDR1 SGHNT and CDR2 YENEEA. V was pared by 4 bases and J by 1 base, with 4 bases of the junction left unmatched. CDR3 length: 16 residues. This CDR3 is CASSSRGQGNTGELFF. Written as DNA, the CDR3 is TGTGCCAGCAGCTCTAGGGGACAGGGGAACACCGGGGAGCTGTTTTTT.

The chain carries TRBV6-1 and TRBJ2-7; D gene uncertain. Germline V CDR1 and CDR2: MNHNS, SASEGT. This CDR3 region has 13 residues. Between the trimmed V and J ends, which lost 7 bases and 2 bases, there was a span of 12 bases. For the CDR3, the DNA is TGTGCCAGCACCGGCAGGCCCGCCTACGAGCAGTACTTC. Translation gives CASTGRPAYEQYF.

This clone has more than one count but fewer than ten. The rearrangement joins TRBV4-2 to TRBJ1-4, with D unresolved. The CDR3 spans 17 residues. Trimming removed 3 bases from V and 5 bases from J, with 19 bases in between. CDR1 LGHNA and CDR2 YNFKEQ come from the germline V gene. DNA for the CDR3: TGTGCCAGCAGCCAGGTCCCCCTTGAGGCAAAGAATGAAAAACTGTTTTTT. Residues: CASSQVPLEAKNEKLFF.

DNA for the CDR3: TGTGCCAGCTTCTCAGCGGGGACAGGGGGGTCCGAAGCTTTCTTT. It is translated as CASFSAGTGGSEAFF. This rearrangement joins TRBV28 to TRBJ1-1, with 11 positions matching TRBD1. From germline, CDR1 is MDHEN and CDR2 SYDVKM. The CDR3 is 15 residues long. V lost 8 bases, J lost 8 bases, and 13 bases stayed unmatched. The complete variable domain, with remaining parts taken from reference TRBV28 and TRBJ1-1, reads DVKVTQSSRYLVKRTGEKVFLECVQDMDHENMFWYRQDPGLGLRLIYFSYDVKMKEKGDIPEGYSVSREKKERFSLILESASTNQTSMYLCASFSAGTGGSEAFFGQGTRLTVV.

Here the CDR3 reads CASSRGGVGTEAFF. In DNA form, the CDR3 reads TGTGCCAGCAGCCGGGGGGGGGTGGGCACTGAAGCTTTCTTT. The chain recombines TRBV11-1 with TRBJ1-1; a weak D match, TRBD1 (5 bases). Germline V gene sequence: CDR1 SGHAT, CDR2 FQDESV (reference sequence). The CDR3 is 14 amino acids. V was clipped by 5 bases and J by 4 bases, with 14 bases between them.

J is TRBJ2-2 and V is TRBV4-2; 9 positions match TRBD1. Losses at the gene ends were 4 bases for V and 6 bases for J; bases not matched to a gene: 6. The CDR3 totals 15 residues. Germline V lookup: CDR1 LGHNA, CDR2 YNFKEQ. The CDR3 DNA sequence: TGTGCCAGCAGCCTGGGACAGGGAATCCCCGGGGAGCTGTTTTTT. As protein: CASSLGQGIPGELFF.

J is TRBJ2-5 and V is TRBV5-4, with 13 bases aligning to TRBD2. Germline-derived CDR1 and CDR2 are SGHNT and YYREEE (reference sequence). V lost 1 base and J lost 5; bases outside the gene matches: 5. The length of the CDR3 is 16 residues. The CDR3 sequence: CASSLPGTSGTETQYF. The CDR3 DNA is TGTGCCAGCAGCTTGCCCGGGACTAGCGGGACCGAGACCCAGTACTTC.

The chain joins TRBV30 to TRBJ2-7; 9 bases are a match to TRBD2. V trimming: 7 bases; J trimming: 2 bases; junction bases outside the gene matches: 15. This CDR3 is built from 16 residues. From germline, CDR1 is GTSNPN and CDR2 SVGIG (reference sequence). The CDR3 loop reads CALHFKAGGPTYEQYF. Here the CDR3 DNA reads TGTGCCTTACACTTTAAAGCGGGAGGCCCCACCTACGAGCAGTACTTC.

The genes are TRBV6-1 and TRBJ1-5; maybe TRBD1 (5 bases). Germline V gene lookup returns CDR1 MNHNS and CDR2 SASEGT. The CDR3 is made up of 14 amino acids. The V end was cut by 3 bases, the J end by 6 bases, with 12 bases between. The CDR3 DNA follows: TGTGCCAGCAGTGAGACCCTGGGGGGTCAGCCCCAGCATTTT. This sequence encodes CASSETLGGQPQHF.

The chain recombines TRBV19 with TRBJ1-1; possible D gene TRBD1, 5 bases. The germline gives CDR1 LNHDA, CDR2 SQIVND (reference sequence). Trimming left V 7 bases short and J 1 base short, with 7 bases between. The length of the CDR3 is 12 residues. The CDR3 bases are TGTGCCAGTAATCAGGGGAACACTGAAGCTTTCTTT. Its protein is CASNQGNTEAFF.

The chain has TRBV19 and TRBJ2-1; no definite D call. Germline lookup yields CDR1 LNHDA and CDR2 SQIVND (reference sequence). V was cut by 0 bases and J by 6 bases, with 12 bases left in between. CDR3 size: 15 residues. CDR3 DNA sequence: TGTGCCAGTAGTATAGATCAACCGGGTGTCAATGAGCAGTTCTTC. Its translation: CASSIDQPGVNEQFF.

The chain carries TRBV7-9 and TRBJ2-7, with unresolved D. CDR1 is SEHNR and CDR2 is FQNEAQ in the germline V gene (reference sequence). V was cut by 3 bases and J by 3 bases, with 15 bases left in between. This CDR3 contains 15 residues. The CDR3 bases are TGTGCCAGCAGCTTGGCGTTGGATTCGGGCTACGAGCAGTACTTC. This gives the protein CASSLALDSGYEQYF.

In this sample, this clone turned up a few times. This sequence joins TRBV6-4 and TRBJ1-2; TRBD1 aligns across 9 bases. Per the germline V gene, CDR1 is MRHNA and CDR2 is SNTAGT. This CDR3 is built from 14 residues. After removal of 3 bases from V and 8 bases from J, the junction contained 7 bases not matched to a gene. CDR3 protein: CASSDAPTGGGYTF. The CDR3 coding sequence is TGTGCCAGCAGTGATGCCCCGACAGGGGGAGGCTACACCTTC.

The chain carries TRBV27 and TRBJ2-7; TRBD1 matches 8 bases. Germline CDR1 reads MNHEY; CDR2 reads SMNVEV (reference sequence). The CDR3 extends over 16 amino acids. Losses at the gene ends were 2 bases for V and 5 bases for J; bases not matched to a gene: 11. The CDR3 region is CASSLIRDRSKNEQYF. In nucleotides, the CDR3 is TGTGCCAGCAGTTTAATCAGGGACAGGTCTAAAAACGAGCAGTACTTC.

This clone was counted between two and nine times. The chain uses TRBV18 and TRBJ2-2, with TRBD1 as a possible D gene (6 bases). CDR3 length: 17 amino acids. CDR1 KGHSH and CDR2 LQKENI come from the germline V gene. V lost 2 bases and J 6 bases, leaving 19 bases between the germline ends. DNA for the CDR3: TGTGCCAGCTCACCATTCCAGGGGTCTCCTTTCTCCGGGGAGCTGTTTTTT. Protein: CASSPFQGSPFSGELFF.

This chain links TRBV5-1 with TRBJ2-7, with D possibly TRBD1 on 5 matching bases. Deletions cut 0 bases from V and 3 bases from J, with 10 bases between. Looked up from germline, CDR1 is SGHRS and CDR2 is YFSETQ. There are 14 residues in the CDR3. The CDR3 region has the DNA TGCGCCAGCAGCTTGGCCGGCAGGGTCTACGAGCAGTACTTC. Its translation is CASSLAGRVYEQYF.